Each of the 26 T cell receptor beta chains below was sequenced from the same sample in a study of cytomegalovirus exposure and HLA in healthy donors. PCR was performed using 60 Vbeta and 13 Jbeta primers. Generated by immunoSEQ multiplex PCR, the TCRdb table keeps only in-frame clones and is missing some. Its table records approximately 45,000 clones. Material for sequencing was PBMCs. All receptors derive from a male donor in good health and CMV-seronegative.

The chain recombines TRBV5-1 with TRBJ2-7; the match to TRBD2 covers 11 bases. CDR1 is SGHRS, CDR2 YFSETQ, per germline. Trimming took 5 bases from V and 6 from J; bases not matched to a gene: 10. CDR3 length: 15 amino acids. The CDR3 region has the DNA TGCGCCAGCAGGCCTAGCGGGGGGCCTAGGAGCGAGCAGTACTTC. Translation: CASRPSGGPRSEQYF.

The chain recombines TRBV19 with TRBJ2-5, with a weak D call TRBD1 (6 bases). The CDR3 extends over 12 amino acids. The ends were cut back, 8 bases at V and 1 base at J, with 8 bases in the middle. CDR1 is LNHDA, CDR2 SQIVND, per germline (reference sequence). This chain's CDR3 is CASRDIQETQYF. The CDR3, as DNA: TGTGCCAGTCGGGACATCCAAGAGACCCAGTACTTC.

This sequence joins TRBV30 and TRBJ1-6; TRBD1 matches 7 bases. The CDR3 extends over 16 amino acids. From germline, CDR1 is GTSNPN and CDR2 SVGIG (reference sequence). Unmatched junction bases numbered 5, after V lost 2 bases and J lost 1 base. DNA for the CDR3: TGTGCCTGGAGTCGAGAGGGGGCATCCTATAATTCACCCCTCCACTTT. Protein product: CAWSREGASYNSPLHF.

V and J are TRBV18 and TRBJ1-3; D not resolved. This CDR3 is 15 amino acids long. Germline CDR1 and CDR2: KGHSH and LQKENI. The V gene lost 4 bases and the J gene lost 0 bases, with 10 bases spanning the gap. In DNA form, the CDR3 reads TGTGCCAGCTCACAGGCGGGTTACTCTGGAAACACCATATATTTT. Its protein product is CASSQAGYSGNTIYF.

This chain uses TRBV5-1 with TRBJ1-1; 7 bases match TRBD1. Germline V CDR1 and CDR2: SGHRS, YFSETQ. Trimming at V came to 4 bases and at J to 6 bases, leaving 9 bases not matched to a gene. The CDR3 spans 14 residues. CDR3 in DNA: TGCGCCAGCAGCCGGCGACAGGGATCTGCTGAAGCTTTCTTT. Its translation is CASSRRQGSAEAFF. The variable domain in full, with the rest retrieved from reference TRBV5-1 and TRBJ1-1, is KAGVTQTPRYLIKTRGQQVTLSCSPISGHRSVSWYQQTPGQGLQFLFEYFSETQRNKGNFPGRFSGRQFSNSRSEMNVSTLELGDSALYLCASSRRQGSAEAFFGQGTRLTVV.

The chain recombines TRBV30 with TRBJ2-1; 9 bases line up with TRBD1. Germline CDR1 reads GTSNPN; CDR2 reads SVGIG (reference sequence). J gave up 8 bases and V 2 bases, and 7 bases lay outside the gene matches. This CDR3 contains 14 residues. The CDR3 sequence: CAWSKGQGRDEQFF. In nucleotides, the CDR3 is TGTGCCTGGAGTAAGGGACAGGGTAGGGATGAGCAGTTCTTC.

The chain joins TRBV7-8 to TRBJ2-7; unclear D gene. CDR1 is SGHVS and CDR2 is FQNEAQ in the germline V gene. V was pared by 4 bases and J by 2 bases, with 9 bases between. The CDR3 extends over 13 amino acids. The CDR3 coding sequence is TGTGCCAGCAGCTCAGGTGCTACCTACGAGCAGTACTTC. This encodes CASSSGATYEQYF. Full variable domain (rest looked up from reference TRBV7-8 and TRBJ2-7): GAGVSQSPRYKVAKRGQDVALRCDPISGHVSLFWYQQALGQGPEFLTYFQNEAQLDKSGLPSDRFFAERPEGSVSTLKIQRTQQEDSAVYLCASSSGATYEQYFGPGTRLTVT.

V gene TRBV7-6 combines with J gene TRBJ2-5, with unresolved D. CDR3 size: 13 residues. In germline, CDR1 is SGHVS, CDR2 FNYEAQ. With 0 bases removed from V and 3 bases from J, the gap between germline ends came to 5 bases. CDR3 DNA: TGTGCCAGCAGCTTAGCTCCGGAAGAGACCCAGTACTTC. This codes for CASSLAPEETQYF.

The chain employs TRBV6-1 and TRBJ2-7; 9 bases align to TRBD1. Germline-derived CDR1 and CDR2 are MNHNS and SASEGT. V was clipped by 2 bases and J by 7 bases; unmatched bases: 15. The CDR3 loop spans 17 amino acids. Here the CDR3 reads CASSEPRSLNRGLEQYF. The CDR3 DNA follows: TGTGCCAGCAGTGAACCGCGGTCCCTCAACAGGGGGCTTGAGCAGTACTTC.

The rearrangement joins TRBV6-1 to TRBJ2-2; 12 nucleotides match TRBD2. Trimming took 2 bases from V and 7 from J; bases not matched to a gene: 5. The germline V gene encodes CDR1 MNHNS and CDR2 SASEGT. The CDR3 covers 16 residues. CDR3: CASSEPGLAGGGELFF. The CDR3 DNA sequence: TGTGCCAGCAGTGAACCGGGACTAGCGGGTGGCGGGGAGCTGTTTTTT.

The gene calls are TRBV6-1 and TRBJ2-5; 7 nucleotides align to TRBD1. V lost 11 bases and J lost 4; bases outside the gene matches: 16. CDR3 size: 15 residues. The germline CDR1 and CDR2 sequences are MNHNS and SASEGT. The DNA for the CDR3 is TGTGCCTCAGCAAGCGTGAAACAGGGGATAGAGACCCAGTACTTC. The encoded protein is CASASVKQGIETQYF.

The V and J genes are TRBV5-6 and TRBJ2-2; 12 bases line up with TRBD2. The CDR3 is 19 amino acids. Per germline, CDR1 SGHDT and CDR2 YYEEEE. V trimming: 0 bases; J trimming: 1 base; junction bases outside the gene matches: 7. This chain's CDR3 is CASSLGLAGVKLNTGELFF. The CDR3 DNA reads TGTGCCAGCAGCTTGGGACTAGCGGGAGTGAAATTGAACACCGGGGAGCTGTTTTTT.

The chain is built from TRBV28 and TRBJ1-3; TRBD1 aligns across 7 bases. Germline assignment: CDR1 MDHEN and CDR2 SYDVKM. J was trimmed by 0 bases and V by 5 bases; bases with no gene match: 1. CDR3 length: 14 residues. CDR3 in DNA: TGTGCCAGCAGTCCAGGGGGCTCTGGAAACACCATATATTTT. Residues: CASSPGGSGNTIYF.

The V and J genes are TRBV10-3 and TRBJ2-7, with TRBD1 identical over 9 bases. Germline V gene lookup returns CDR1 ENHRY and CDR2 SYGVKD. Trimming at V came to 4 bases and at J to 2 bases, leaving 3 bases not matched to a gene. The CDR3 has 14 amino acids. The DNA of the CDR3 is TGTGCCATCAGTGTAGGGACAGGGACCTACGAGCAGTACTTC. This gives the protein CAISVGTGTYEQYF.

The rearrangement links TRBV14 to TRBJ2-3; TRBD2 matches at 7 bases. The CDR3 consists of 15 residues. CDR1 SGHDN and CDR2 FVKESK come from the germline V gene. V gave up 4 bases and J gave up 4 bases; unmatched junction bases: 8. In DNA form, the CDR3 reads TGTGCCAGCAGCCTGTGGGGGGGTCAATCAGATACGCAGTATTTT. Its translation is CASSLWGGQSDTQYF.

The chain uses TRBV9 and TRBJ2-7, with 9 bases lining up with TRBD2. The CDR3 sequence is 14 residues long. Germline CDR1 reads SGDLS; CDR2 reads YYNGEE. The V and J ends lost 7 bases and 2 bases, in that order; junction bases with no gene match: 7. In DNA, the CDR3 is TGTGCCAGCTCCAGGGCGGGAGGGCCCTACGAGCAGTACTTC. Its protein product is CASSRAGGPYEQYF.

On this clone itself: Relative to the germline gene, one junction end is altered; a read error may explain this. The chain employs TRBV29-1 and TRBJ2-3; D possibly corresponds to TRBD2 (5 bases). Germline lookup yields CDR1 SQVTM and CDR2 ANQGSEA. This CDR3 has 15 residues. CDR3 nucleotides: TGCAGCGTTTTCTGGTTCGGGGTTAGCACAGATAAGCAGTATTTT. It encodes CSVFWFGVSTDKQYF.

The V and J genes are TRBV6-6 and TRBJ1-5; D unresolved. Germline V gene data show CDR1 as MNHNY and CDR2 as SVGAGI (reference sequence). Trimming pared 5 bases from V and 7 bases from J, leaving 9 bases between. The CDR3 contains 12 residues. CDR3 region: CASSLSGQPQHF. The DNA for the CDR3 is TGTGCCAGCAGTCTGAGCGGGCAGCCCCAGCATTTT.

The CDR3 loop is CASRDRFRGKNIQYF. CDR3 in DNA: TGTGCCAGCAGGGACCGGTTTAGGGGCAAAAACATTCAGTACTTC. The chain employs TRBV9 and TRBJ2-4; TRBD1 is a possible D gene (5 bases). Germline values: CDR1 SGDLS, CDR2 YYNGEE. The CDR3 contains 15 residues. The V end was cut by 5 bases, the J end by 3 bases, with 15 bases between.

This sequence joins TRBV9 and TRBJ2-1; 7 bases line up with TRBD1. Germline-derived CDR1 and CDR2 are SGDLS and YYNGEE. V lost 3 bases to trimming and J lost 8 bases; unmatched junction nucleotides: 5. The CDR3 loop spans 13 amino acids. The CDR3 is CASSGQGWHEQFF. The CDR3 DNA sequence: TGTGCCAGCAGCGGACAGGGATGGCATGAGCAGTTCTTC.

The chain joins TRBV6-5 to TRBJ2-7; 8 bases match TRBD2. CDR3 length equals 16 residues. The junction had 8 bases not matched to a gene; V was cut back by 4 bases and J by 0 bases. CDR1 and CDR2 (germline): MNHEY, SVGAGI. CDR3 coding DNA: TGTGCCAGCAGTTCCGCGAGTAGCGGGGCCTCCTACGAGCAGTACTTC. Its protein is CASSSASSGASYEQYF.

This sequence joins TRBV11-3 and TRBJ2-1, with D possibly being TRBD2 (5 bases). The germline CDR1 and CDR2 sequences are SGHNT and YENEEA. Trimming removed 2 bases from V and 9 bases from J, with 14 bases in between. The CDR3 contains 14 residues. In DNA, the CDR3 is TGTGCCAGCAGCTTAAGTAGCGCAGTTGGTGAGCAGTTCTTC. It codes for CASSLSSAVGEQFF. Together with reference TRBV11-3 and TRBJ2-1, the CDR3 gives the full variable domain: EAGVVQSPRYKIIEKKQPVAFWCNPISGHNTLYWYLQNLGQGPELLIRYENEEAVDDSQLPKDRFSAERLKGVDSTLKIQPAELGDSAVYLCASSLSSAVGEQFFGPGTRLTVL.

This chain links TRBV18 with TRBJ2-5; 9 bases are shared with TRBD1. The J call may not be correct, given that the DNA end is closer to TRBJ2-7. The CDR3 is 13 amino acids. Germline CDR1 reads KGHSH; CDR2 reads LQKENI. The CDR3 DNA reads TGTGCCAGCTCAAAGGACAGGGGATACGAGCAGTACTTC. Its protein is CASSKDRGYEQYF.

The CDR3 sequence is CASMSSGLTDTQYF. CDR3 nucleotides: TGCGCCAGCATGAGTAGCGGCCTCACAGATACGCAGTATTTT. The rearrangement joins TRBV5-1 to TRBJ2-3, with a weak D call TRBD2 (6 bases). This CDR3 is 14 amino acids long. The V end lost 6 bases, the J end lost 2 bases, and 13 bases lay between the germline ends. Germline V gene data show CDR1 as SGHRS and CDR2 as YFSETQ. Filled out from reference TRBV5-1 and TRBJ2-3, the complete variable domain reads KAGVTQTPRYLIKTRGQQVTLSCSPISGHRSVSWYQQTPGQGLQFLFEYFSETQRNKGNFPGRFSGRQFSNSRSEMNVSTLELGDSALYLCASMSSGLTDTQYFGPGTRLTVL.

The genes are TRBV10-3 and TRBJ1-4, with TRBD1 matching over 7 bases. CDR3 size: 15 residues. Germline V gene data show CDR1 as ENHRY and CDR2 as SYGVKD. With V trimmed by 2 bases and J by 2 bases, 2 bases remained unmatched. For the CDR3, the DNA is TGTGCCATCAGTGAGGGCAGGGGGACTAATGAAAAACTGTTTTTT. It encodes CAISEGRGTNEKLFF.

The genes are TRBV7-2 and TRBJ2-7; 15 bases fit TRBD2. The germline V gene has CDR1 SGHTA and CDR2 FQGNSA. There are 17 residues in the CDR3. After removal of 4 bases from V and 4 bases from J, the junction contained 8 bases not matched to a gene. The CDR3 nucleotides read TGTGCCAGCAGCTCGCTCGGACTAGCGGGAGGGAGGTACGAGCAGTACTTC. Its translation is CASSSLGLAGGRYEQYF.